A single sample gave rise to the 31 T cell receptor beta chains below, sequenced in a study of regulatory T cells in long-lasting Graves disease. Libraries of TCR beta came from iRepertoire HTBI primers plus Arm-PCR of CDR3 regions. TCRdb itself ran the multiplex PCR reads through MiXCR, one entry per CDR3 protein. The data show a few hundred thousand distinct CDR3 sequences, about a fifth seen once. The time point: persistent/refractory GD, antithyroid drugs over 5 years with positive TRAb. Isolated PBMC RNA provided the starting material for the TCR library. The sample consisted of peripheral blood mononuclear cells (PBMCs), taken when the disease was refractory, from a patient treated with antithyroid drugs. The receptors stem from a female donor with Graves disease.

This clonotype showed up many times. The chain is built from TRBV19 and TRBJ2-5; 7 bases map to TRBD1. This CDR3 spans 15 amino acids. Looked up from germline, CDR1 is LNHDA and CDR2 is SQIVND (reference sequence). J gave up 5 bases and V 4 bases, and 10 bases lay outside the gene matches. CDR3 amino acids: CASSTQGGSEETQYF. In nucleotides, the CDR3 is TGTGCCAGTAGTACTCAAGGGGGCTCGGAGGAGACCCAGTACTTC.

The rearrangement links TRBV6-1 to TRBJ1-1; TRBD1 matches at 7 bases. The CDR3 is 16 amino acids. Trimming removed 1 base from V and 6 bases from J; junction bases left unmatched: 11. Germline CDR1 MNHNS, CDR2 SASEGT. CDR3 protein: CASSEDLRGRFAEAFF. CDR3 DNA: TGTGCCAGCAGTGAAGATTTGAGGGGGCGGTTTGCTGAAGCTTTCTTT.

This clonotype has a count of ten or more. The rearrangement links TRBV27 to TRBJ1-6; no definite D call. V lost 6 bases to trimming and J lost 4 bases, with 10 bases between them. The CDR3 is made up of 14 amino acids. Germline V gene sequence: CDR1 MNHEY, CDR2 SMNVEV (reference sequence). As DNA, the CDR3 is TGTGCCAGCAGGGTGGACCTGTATAATTCACCCCTCCACTTT. Protein sequence: CASRVDLYNSPLHF.

The genes are TRBV3-1 and TRBJ1-1; no clear D gene. The CDR3 is 14 amino acids. V lost 0 bases to trimming and J lost 8 bases, with 13 bases between them. Per the germline V gene, CDR1 is LGHDT and CDR2 is YNNKEL (reference sequence). The CDR3 region has the DNA TGTGCCAGCAGCCAAGACCCCTCCCCCCCCGAAGCTTTCTTT. It yields the protein CASSQDPSPPEAFF.

This clonotype was recorded many times. The chain employs TRBV12-3 or TRBV12-4 and TRBJ2-5; D is perhaps TRBD2 (6 bases). The CDR3 spans 15 residues. Trimming shortened V by 5 bases and J by 2 bases, and 15 bases separated the two germline ends. The CDR3 DNA reads TGTGCCAGCAGTAGCGACGGGGGTCTTCAAGAGACCCAGTACTTC. Translating it yields CASSSDGGLQETQYF.

This clonotype was found many times. This rearrangement joins TRBV2 to TRBJ1-1, with D possibly being TRBD1 (6 bases). The CDR3 loop spans 13 amino acids. The V and J ends lost 6 bases and 3 bases respectively, with 11 bases between them. Germline CDR1 is SNHLY and CDR2 is FYNNEI. CDR3 residues: CASRPGGHTEAFF. Written as DNA, the CDR3 is TGTGCCAGCAGACCGGGGGGGCACACTGAAGCTTTCTTT. Combining the CDR3 with reference TRBV2 and TRBJ1-1 gives the whole variable domain EPEVTQTPSHQVTQMGQEVILRCVPISNHLYFYWYRQILGQKVEFLVSFYNNEISEKSEIFDDQFSVERPDGSNFTLKIRSTKLEDSAMYFCASRPGGHTEAFFGQGTRLTVV.

This clonotype was observed a few times. This sequence may be a read error, since a much larger clone differs from it by one base. As the CDR3 is not closed by the conserved phenylalanine or tryptophan, this likely results from a read error. V gene TRBV28 combines with J gene TRBJ2-5, with TRBD2 as a possible D gene (5 bases). The length of the CDR3 is 16 residues. Trimming cost V 3 bases and J 5 bases, with 19 bases left between them. From germline, CDR1 is MDHEN and CDR2 SYDVKM. CDR3 sequence (DNA): TGTGCCAGCAGTTTTAACCGGGAACGGCCGGGGGAGACCCAGTACCTC. Translating gives CASSFNRERPGETQYL.

The chain carries TRBV9 and TRBJ2-5; TRBD2 matches 8 bases. The J segment lost 5 bases and the V segment lost 0 bases, leaving 24 bases of the junction unmatched. In germline, CDR1 is SGDLS, CDR2 YYNGEE. The CDR3 spans 21 residues. CDR3 nucleotides: TGTGCCAGCAGCGTAGCGATAGGGGGACTAGTGGGAAGCCCAACAATGGAGACCCAGTACTTC. The encoded protein is CASSVAIGGLVGSPTMETQYF.

The rearrangement uses TRBV15 and TRBJ2-1; D possibly corresponds to TRBD1 (6 bases). Germline CDR1 is LNHNV and CDR2 is YYDKDF (reference sequence). The V and J ends lost 3 bases and 6 bases respectively, with 18 bases between them. The CDR3 has 16 amino acids. This chain's CDR3 is CATSSNPQGIANEQFF. CDR3 nucleotides: TGTGCCACCAGCAGCAACCCTCAGGGGATCGCCAATGAGCAGTTCTTC.

This clonotype was detected a few times. The V gene is TRBV29-1, the J gene TRBJ2-5, with D maybe TRBD1 (5 bases). V was shortened by 3 bases and J by 0 bases, with 14 bases between the two germline ends. This CDR3 has 15 residues. CDR1 and CDR2 from the germline V gene are SQVTM and ANQGSEA. CDR3 amino acids: CSVEPRQRYQETQYF. As DNA, the CDR3 is TGCAGCGTTGAGCCGCGACAGCGCTACCAAGAGACCCAGTACTTC.

The rearrangement joins TRBV29-1 to TRBJ2-7; maybe TRBD2 (6 bases). The CDR3 has 16 amino acids. V dropped 4 bases and J dropped 3 bases, with 22 bases sitting between them. From germline, CDR1 is SQVTM and CDR2 ANQGSEA. For the CDR3, the DNA is TGCAGCGTTGTGTCTTTGGGGCGGGATAACCTCTACGAGCAGTACTTC. Its protein is CSVVSLGRDNLYEQYF.

The chain employs TRBV20-1 and TRBJ1-5; 9 bases are shared with TRBD1. The J segment lost 1 base and the V segment lost 2 bases, leaving 6 bases of the junction unmatched. Per the germline V gene, CDR1 is DFQATT and CDR2 is SNEGSKA (reference sequence). CDR3 length: 16 amino acids. The DNA of the CDR3 is TGCAGTGCTAGATCTACAGGGGGCTGGAGCAATCAGCCCCAGCATTTT. Protein sequence: CSARSTGGWSNQPQHF.

This clonotype was recorded many times. The chain carries TRBV6-4 and TRBJ2-7; D call uncertain. From germline, CDR1 is MRHNA and CDR2 SNTAGT. V gave up 0 bases and J gave up 1 base, with 10 bases separating them. The CDR3 has 15 residues. This chain's CDR3 is CASSDSPKVSYEQYF. In DNA, the CDR3 is TGTGCCAGCAGTGACTCGCCAAAGGTGTCCTACGAGCAGTACTTC.

This clonotype was counted only a few times. The chain employs TRBV12-3 or TRBV12-4 and TRBJ1-1; TRBD1 is a possible D gene (5 bases). V was clipped by 5 bases and J by 2 bases, with 15 bases between them. The CDR3 loop spans 15 amino acids. The CDR3 is CASSPLTRVNTEAFF. Written as DNA, the CDR3 is TGTGCCAGCAGTCCCTTAACCAGGGTAAACACTGAAGCTTTCTTT.

In its sample, this clonotype was seen a few times. One end of the junction does not line up with germline, which may come from a read error. The rearrangement joins TRBV27 to TRBJ2-6; D tentatively reads TRBD1 or TRBD2 (5 bases each). The germline V gene has CDR1 MNHEY and CDR2 SMNVEV (reference sequence). There are 16 residues in the CDR3. The CDR3 nucleotides are TGTGCCAGCAGGACTGGGGGTCCTGGTGGGGCCAACGTCCCGACTTTC. Translation gives CASRTGGPGGANVPTF. The variable domain in full, with the rest retrieved from reference TRBV27 and TRBJ2-6, is EAQVTQNPRYLITVTGKKLTVTCSQNMNHEYMSWYRQDPGLGLRQIYYSMNVEVTDKGDVPEGYKVSRKEKRNFPLILESPSPNQTSLYFCASRTGGPGGANVPTFGAGSRLTVL.

Many counts were recorded for this clonotype. The chain couples TRBV6-5 to TRBJ2-7; tentatively, D is TRBD2 (5 bases). The ends were cut back, 3 bases at V and 2 bases at J, with 20 bases in the middle. This CDR3 contains 17 residues. Germline V CDR1 and CDR2: MNHEY, SVGAGI. The CDR3: CASSYYTRAGRPYEQYF. The CDR3 DNA sequence: TGTGCCAGCAGTTATTATACGAGGGCAGGACGCCCCTACGAGCAGTACTTC.

The chain carries TRBV14 and TRBJ1-2; TRBD1 is a possible D gene (6 bases). Trimming stripped 0 bases from V and 4 bases from J, with 15 bases between. Per the germline V gene, CDR1 is SGHDN and CDR2 is FVKESK. The CDR3 runs to 16 residues. In DNA form, the CDR3 reads TGTGCCAGCAGCCAAGATACGGGGGGCGCCGTCTATGGCTACACCTTC. It specifies CASSQDTGGAVYGYTF. The full variable domain, its missing parts supplied by reference TRBV14 and TRBJ1-2, is EAGVTQFPSHSVIEKGQTVTLRCDPISGHDNLYWYRRVMGKEIKFLLHFVKESKQDESGMPNNRFLAERTGGTYSTLKVQPAELEDSGVYFCASSQDTGGAVYGYTFGSGTRLTVV.

In its sample, this clonotype was seen many times. The gene calls are TRBV7-9 and TRBJ1-5; no reliable D call. CDR1 is SEHNR and CDR2 is FQNEAQ in the germline V gene (reference sequence). The CDR3 extends over 14 amino acids. V shed 0 bases and J shed 6 bases, with 9 bases lying between them. This CDR3 is CASSLAGYGQPQHF. CDR3 nucleotides: TGTGCCAGCAGCTTAGCGGGGTACGGTCAGCCCCAGCATTTT. The variable domain in full, with the rest retrieved from reference TRBV7-9 and TRBJ1-5, is DTGVSQNPRHKITKRGQNVTFRCDPISEHNRLYWYRQTLGQGPEFLTYFQNEAQLEKSRLLSDRFSAERPKGSFSTLEIQRTEQGDSAMYLCASSLAGYGQPQHFGDGTRLSIL.

This clonotype has only a few counts. The V and J genes are TRBV28 and TRBJ1-6; D may be TRBD1 (5 bases). The CDR3 sequence is 16 residues long. Germline CDR1 is MDHEN and CDR2 is SYDVKM. The V gene lost 5 bases and the J gene lost 1 base, with 12 bases spanning the gap. The CDR3 DNA is TGTGCCAGCAGTCCCCACGCAGGGTCCTATAATTCACCCCTCCACTTT. It is translated as CASSPHAGSYNSPLHF.

The sample holds many counts of this clonotype. V gene TRBV10-3 combines with J gene TRBJ1-2; perhaps TRBD1 as D (5 bases). The CDR3 has 14 amino acids. Germline loops: CDR1 ENHRY, CDR2 SYGVKD. V dropped 0 bases and J dropped 5 bases, with 10 bases sitting between them. The DNA of the CDR3 is TGTGCCATCAGTGAGTCGCCGACAGAATATGGCTACACCTTC. Translation gives CAISESPTEYGYTF.

This clonotype was observed a few times. V usage is TRBV19 and J usage is TRBJ2-4, with D possibly TRBD2 on 6 matching bases. This CDR3 is 15 amino acids long. CDR1 is LNHDA and CDR2 is SQIVND in the germline V gene (reference sequence). V was clipped by 5 bases and J by 2 bases, with 13 bases between them. CDR3 sequence reads: CASSPKGLSKNIQYF. The CDR3 coding sequence is TGTGCCAGTAGTCCAAAGGGACTTTCCAAAAACATTCAGTACTTC.

This clonotype was recorded many times. The chain has TRBV27 and TRBJ2-5; D not certain. The length of the CDR3 is 13 residues. V shed 4 bases and J shed 7 bases, with 13 bases lying between them. The germline V gene has CDR1 MNHEY and CDR2 SMNVEV (reference sequence). The CDR3 DNA reads as TGTGCCAGCAGTTCAAACCCCTTGTGGACCCAGTACTTC. Protein product: CASSSNPLWTQYF.

This clonotype came up a few times. This rearrangement joins TRBV5-1 to TRBJ1-2, with D hard to call. The germline V gene has CDR1 SGHRS and CDR2 YFSETQ. The CDR3 is 12 amino acids. The germline V and J ends were trimmed by 0 bases and 6 bases, with 6 bases remaining between them. The CDR3 loop is CASSLVSDGYTF. The DNA of the CDR3 is TGCGCCAGCAGCTTGGTTTCGGATGGCTACACCTTC. The full variable domain, in which reference TRBV5-1 and TRBJ1-2 provide the parts outside the CDR3, is KAGVTQTPRYLIKTRGQQVTLSCSPISGHRSVSWYQQTPGQGLQFLFEYFSETQRNKGNFPGRFSGRQFSNSRSEMNVSTLELGDSALYLCASSLVSDGYTFGSGTRLTVV.

A note on this clonotype: A much larger clone differs from this one at a single base, so this may be a read error. The rearrangement joins TRBV28 to TRBJ1-5; possibly TRBD1 for D (6 bases). CDR3 length: 13 amino acids. Looked up from germline, CDR1 is MDHEN and CDR2 is SYDVKM. This CDR3 reads CASRQGSNQPRHF. The CDR3 bases are TGTGCCAGCAGACAGGGAAGCAATCAGCCCCGGCATTTT.

The J gene is TRBJ1-1, the V gene TRBV27; no firm D call. Trimming left V 5 bases short and J 5 bases short, with 18 bases between. This CDR3 contains 15 residues. Germline CDR1 reads MNHEY; CDR2 reads SMNVEV (reference sequence). The CDR3: CASSPPRLIGTEAFF. DNA for the CDR3: TGTGCCAGCAGTCCCCCGAGATTGATAGGTACTGAAGCTTTCTTT.

This sequence joins TRBV5-8 and TRBJ1-5; TRBD1 aligns across 7 bases. The CDR3 runs to 19 residues. Per the germline V gene, CDR1 is SGHTS and CDR2 is YDEGEE. V shed 4 bases, J shed 4 bases, and the junction held 20 bases outside the gene matches. CDR3 nucleotides: TGTGCCAGCAGCGCACGGGACAGCGTATCAAGGTTAGGAAATCAGCCCCAGCATTTT. Its protein is CASSARDSVSRLGNQPQHF. The whole variable domain, remainder taken from reference TRBV5-8 and TRBJ1-5, is EAGVTQSPTHLIKTRGQQATLRCSPISGHTSVYWYQQALGLGLQFLLWYDEGEERNRGNFPPRFSGRQFPNYSSELNVNALELEDSALYLCASSARDSVSRLGNQPQHFGDGTRLSIL.

This clonotype was counted between two and nine times. The CDR3 DNA follows: TGTGCCAGCAGCCCGACTAGCGGGAGGAGGTATGAGCAGTTCTTC. Its translation: CASSPTSGRRYEQFF. V and J are TRBV28 and TRBJ2-1; 13 positions match TRBD2. This CDR3 comprises 15 residues. Losses at the gene ends were 6 bases for V and 8 bases for J; bases not matched to a gene: 7. CDR1 and CDR2 (germline): MDHEN, SYDVKM. Looking up the rest from reference TRBV28 and TRBJ2-1 gives the full variable domain: DVKVTQSSRYLVKRTGEKVFLECVQDMDHENMFWYRQDPGLGLRLIYFSYDVKMKEKGDIPEGYSVSREKKERFSLILESASTNQTSMYLCASSPTSGRRYEQFFGPGTRLTVL.

V is TRBV2 and J is TRBJ1-3; D is unclear. Trimming took 6 bases from V and 0 from J, leaving 9 bases between them. Germline V gives CDR1 SNHLY, CDR2 FYNNEI. This CDR3 is built from 14 residues. The CDR3: CASRPDNSGNTIYF. For the CDR3, the DNA is TGTGCCAGCAGACCCGACAACTCTGGAAACACCATATATTTT.

This clonotype was recorded many times. V usage is TRBV3-1 and J usage is TRBJ2-5; D is unclear. Trimming took 0 bases from V and 0 from J, leaving 2 bases between them. Germline CDR1 and CDR2: LGHDT and YNNKEL (reference sequence). The CDR3 contains 13 residues. This CDR3 is CASSQDYQETQYF. Written as DNA, the CDR3 is TGTGCCAGCAGCCAAGACTACCAAGAGACCCAGTACTTC.

A remark on this clonotype: A much larger clone lies a single base off, so this may be a read error. The chain is built from TRBV7-9 and TRBJ1-4; D is undetermined. The CDR3 covers 12 residues. Trimming took off 4 bases at V and 7 bases at J, with 7 bases between the two ends. Germline lookup yields CDR1 SEHNR and CDR2 FQNEAQ (reference sequence). CDR3 sequence (DNA): TGTGCCAGCAGCTCAGCATCTGAAAAACTGTTTTTT. Translating gives CASSSASEKLFF.

Worth noting for this clonotype: A much larger clonotype is one base distant, so this may be a read error. V is TRBV11-2 and J is TRBJ1-1; D possibly corresponds to TRBD1 (5 bases). Germline-derived CDR1 and CDR2 are SGHAT and FQNNGV. The CDR3 runs to 14 residues. Trimming took off 7 bases at V and 0 bases at J, with 12 bases between the two ends. CDR3 bases: TGTGCCAGCACCCGGGCAGGGCTGAACACTGAAGCTTTCTTT. Translating gives CASTRAGLNTEAFF.